This T cell receptor (beta chain) was obtained from a study of blood T cell repertoires in COVID-19. Study in general: Samples representing acute and convalescent COVID-19 were sourced from the United States, Italy and Spain. Nucleic acid was either cDNA or gDNA, and it came from T cells, B-cell-depleted T cells, or PBMCs.

Patients in Seattle were enrolled during active infection, then followed longitudinally. V dropped 5 bases and J dropped 10 bases, with 15 bases sitting between them. This CDR3 region has 13 residues. CDR1 is LNHDA, CDR2 SQIVND, per germline (reference sequence). Original analysis: Amplification with reference gene primers provided the estimates of nucleated cell counts. Measured with immunoSEQ multiplex PCR; TCRdb has only the in-frame clones, and not every one. V and J calls and clone size are as listed in that table; D and trimming were resolved from the DNA. The data contain tens of thousands of clones, over 80% of them singletons.

The gene calls are TRBV19 and TRBJ1-5, with a possible D match to TRBD1 (6 bases). This clonotype was sampled from a man aged 30-40 years with COVID-19, enrolled during active disease. What was sequenced was peripheral blood. CDR3 in amino acids: CASSWDTGRPQHF. The CDR3 DNA reads TGTGCCAGTAGTTGGGACACGGGCCGTCCCCAGCATTTT.